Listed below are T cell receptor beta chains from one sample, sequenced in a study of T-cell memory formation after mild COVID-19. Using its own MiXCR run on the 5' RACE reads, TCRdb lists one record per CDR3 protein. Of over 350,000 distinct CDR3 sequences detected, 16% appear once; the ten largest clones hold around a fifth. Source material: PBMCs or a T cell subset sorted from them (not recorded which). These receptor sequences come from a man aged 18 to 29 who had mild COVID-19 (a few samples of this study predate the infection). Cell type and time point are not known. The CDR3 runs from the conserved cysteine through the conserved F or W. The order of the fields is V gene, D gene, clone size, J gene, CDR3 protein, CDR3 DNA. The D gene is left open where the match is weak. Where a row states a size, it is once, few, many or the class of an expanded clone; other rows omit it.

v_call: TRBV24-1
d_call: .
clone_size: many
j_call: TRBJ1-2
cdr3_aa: CATSRWRCNYGYTF
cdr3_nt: TGTGCCACCAGTCGTTGGCGGTGTAACTATGGCTACACCTTC

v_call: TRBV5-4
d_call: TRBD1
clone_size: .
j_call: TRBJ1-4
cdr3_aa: CASSAGGGEEKLFF
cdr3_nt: TGTGCCAGCAGCGCCGGAGGGGGCGAAGAAAAACTGTTTTTT

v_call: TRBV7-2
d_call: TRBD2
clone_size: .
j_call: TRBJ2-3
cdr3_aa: CASSLLGGAGTDTQYF
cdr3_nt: TGTGCCAGCAGCTTACTCGGGGGGGCCGGCACAGATACGCAGTATTTT

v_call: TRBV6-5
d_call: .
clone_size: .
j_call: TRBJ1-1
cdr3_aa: CASSYSWRGTEAFF
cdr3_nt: TGTGCCAGCAGTTACTCGTGGAGGGGCACTGAAGCTTTCTTT

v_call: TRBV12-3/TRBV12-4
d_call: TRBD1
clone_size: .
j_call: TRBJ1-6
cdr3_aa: CASSLSSGQGDSPLHF
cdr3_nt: TGTGCCAGCAGTTTATCCTCAGGACAGGGGGATTCACCCCTCCACTTT

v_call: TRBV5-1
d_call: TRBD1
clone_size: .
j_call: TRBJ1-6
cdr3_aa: CASSWGTEENSPLHF
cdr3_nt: TGCGCCAGCAGCTGGGGGACAGAAGAGAATTCACCCCTCCACTTT

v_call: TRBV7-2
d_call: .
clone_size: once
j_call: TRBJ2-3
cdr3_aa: CASSLGPYPGTTDTQYF
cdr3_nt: TGTGCCAGCAGCTTAGGACCCTACCCCGGCACAACAGATACGCAGTATTTT

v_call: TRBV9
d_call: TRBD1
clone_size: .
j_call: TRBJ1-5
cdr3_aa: CASSPDRAPGPQHF
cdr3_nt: TGTGCCAGCAGCCCCGACAGGGCGCCAGGGCCCCAGCATTTT

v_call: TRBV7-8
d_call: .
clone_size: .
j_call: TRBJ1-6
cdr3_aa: CASNGGDDFYSPLHF
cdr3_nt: TGTGCCAGCAATGGTGGGGATGACTTTTATTCACCCCTCCACTTT

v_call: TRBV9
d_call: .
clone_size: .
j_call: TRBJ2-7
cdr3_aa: CASSPRREHLYEQYF
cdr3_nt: TGTGCCAGCAGCCCCCGACGCGAGCACCTCTACGAGCAGTACTTC

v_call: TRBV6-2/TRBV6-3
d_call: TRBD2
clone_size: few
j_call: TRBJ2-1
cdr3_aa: CASSPGLAINEQFF
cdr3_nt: TGTGCCAGCAGCCCCGGACTAGCAATAAATGAGCAGTTCTTC

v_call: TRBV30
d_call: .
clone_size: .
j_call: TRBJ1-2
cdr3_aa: CAWKGGANYGYTF
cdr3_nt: TGTGCCTGGAAGGGGGGAGCTAACTATGGCTACACCTTC

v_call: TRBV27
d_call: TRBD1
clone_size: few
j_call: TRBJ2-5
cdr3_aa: CASSLSRYRGETQYF
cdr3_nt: TGTGCCAGCAGTTTATCACGATACAGGGGAGAGACCCAGTACTTC

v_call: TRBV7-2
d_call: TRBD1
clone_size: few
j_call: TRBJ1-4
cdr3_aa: CASSLVATGGLSRTNEKLFF
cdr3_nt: TGTGCCAGCAGCTTAGTGGCGACAGGGGGCCTGTCAAGAACTAATGAAAAACTGTTTTTT

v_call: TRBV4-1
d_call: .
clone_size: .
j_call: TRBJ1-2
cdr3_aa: CASSQDWAGGGYTF
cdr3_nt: TGCGCCAGCAGCCAAGATTGGGCGGGGGGCGGCTACACCTTC

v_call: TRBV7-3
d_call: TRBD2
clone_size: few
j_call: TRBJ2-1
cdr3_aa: CASSSLAGRNEQFF
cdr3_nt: TGTGCCAGCAGCTCGTTAGCGGGGAGAAATGAGCAGTTCTTC

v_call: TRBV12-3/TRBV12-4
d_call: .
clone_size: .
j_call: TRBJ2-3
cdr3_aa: CASSIRDRDTQYF
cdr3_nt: TGTGCCAGCAGCATACGGGACCGAGATACGCAGTATTTT

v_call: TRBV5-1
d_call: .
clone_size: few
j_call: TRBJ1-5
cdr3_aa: CASSLEGRHSNQPQHF
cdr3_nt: TGCGCCAGCAGCTTGGAAGGCAGGCATAGCAATCAGCCCCAGCATTTT

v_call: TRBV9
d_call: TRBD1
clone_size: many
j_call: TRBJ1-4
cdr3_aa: CASSVDGTVNEKLFF
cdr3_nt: TGTGCCAGCAGCGTAGATGGGACAGTCAATGAAAAACTGTTTTTT

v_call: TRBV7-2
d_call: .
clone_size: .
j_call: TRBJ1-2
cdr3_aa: CASRNRAPALYGYTF
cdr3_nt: TGTGCCAGCAGAAACAGGGCTCCAGCCCTTTATGGCTACACCTTC

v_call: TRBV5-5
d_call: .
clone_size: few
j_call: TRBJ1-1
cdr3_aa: CASSLMQGRMNTEAFF
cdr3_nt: TGTGCCAGCAGCTTGATGCAGGGGCGAATGAACACTGAAGCTTTCTTT

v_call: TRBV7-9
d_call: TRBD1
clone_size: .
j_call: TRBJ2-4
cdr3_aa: CASSSRQGWNIQYF
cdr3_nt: TGTGCCAGCAGCTCACGACAGGGGTGGAACATTCAGTACTTC

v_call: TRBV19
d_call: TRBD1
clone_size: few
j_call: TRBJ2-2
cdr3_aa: CASIPAGGHGELFF
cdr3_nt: TGTGCCAGTATACCTGCAGGGGGCCACGGGGAGCTGTTTTTT

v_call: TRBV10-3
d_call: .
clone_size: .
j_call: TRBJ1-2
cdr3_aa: CAISEGQRYGYTF
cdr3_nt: TGTGCCATCAGTGAAGGGCAGCGTTATGGCTACACCTTC